This T cell receptor (beta chain) was profiled in a study of T cell responses to AZD1222 COVID-19 vaccine. General study findings and limits: Females outnumbered males among donors, who were mostly white British; clonal diversity was possibly underestimated. An increase in Spike-specific TCR breadth and depth was observed after two AZD1222 doses. CD4 TCRs associated with vaccination spanned spike, dominating at 160-218 and 743-854. At baseline, seropositivity was found in only a handful of AZD1222 recipients.

The germline V gene has CDR1 SGHDN and CDR2 FVKESK. V lost 2 bases to trimming and J lost 7 bases; unmatched junction nucleotides: 4. This CDR3 is built from 15 residues. Profiled with immunoSEQ multiplex PCR; TCRdb holds only in-frame clones, not every one. The sample holds about 150,000 clones, about 90% seen once. On this clone: The antigen is not known.

The chain combines TRBV14 with TRBJ2-1; 11 bases align to TRBD2. The receptor comes from an adult in good health. Sequencing used peripheral blood, obtained on day 0 of AZD1222 vaccination. The CDR3 nucleotides read TGTGCCAGCAGCCAATTAAGACTAGCGGGGAATGAGCAGTTCTTC. Encoded protein: CASSQLRLAGNEQFF.